The clone carrying this T cell receptor beta chain was seen more than once but under ten times. Its target is unknown. Combining a sample-barcoded 5' primer with a J-beta primer mix, a second PCR ran for roughly 6 to 12 cycles. Carrying 12 random nucleotides, a template-switch adaptor labeled each individual cDNA molecule. Per-sample output comprised a minimum of 3 million paired-end reads containing CDR3. MiXCR was run by TCRdb on the 5' RACE reads, yielding one entry per CDR3 protein. The data hold 1.8 million or so distinct CDR3 sequences, with about two fifths observed a single time. The data are from a study of blood T cells in healthy people across ages. Notes on the study in general: Observed TCR beta diversity showed a strong correlation with the percentage of naive T cells as measured by flow cytometry. A greater number of naive CD4+ cells and higher diversity distinguished long-lived donors from aged donors.

The TCR was taken from a human donor in good health. The sample was blood.

The CDR3 protein is CAWSPLRGGTDTQYF. In nucleotides, the CDR3 is TGTGCCTGGAGCCCGCTCCGGGGGGGCACAGATACGCAGTATTTT. The chain is built from TRBV30 and TRBJ2-3; 7 nucleotides line up with TRBD2. The CDR3 has 15 residues. From germline, CDR1 is GTSNPN and CDR2 SVGIG (reference sequence). With 3 bases clipped from V and 1 base from J, the junction kept 7 bases outside the gene matches. Supplemented by reference TRBV30 and TRBJ2-3, the full variable domain reads SQTIHQWPATLVQPVGSPLSLECTVEGTSNPNLYWYRQAAGRGLQLLFYSVGIGQISSEVPQNLSASRPQDRQFILSSKKLLLSDSGFYLCAWSPLRGGTDTQYFGPGTRLTVL.